This paragraph reports one T cell receptor beta chain. CD45RO-negative, CCR7-selected cells formed the naive CD8 fraction, which excluded terminally differentiated effector memory CD45RA+ cells. Sequenced by immunoSEQ multiplex PCR; TCRdb stores in-frame clones only, minus some. The table includes approximately 1.9 million clones, around 95% detected once. This sample stems from a study of shared clonotypes between healthy human individuals. V was pared by 6 bases and J by 3 bases, with 18 bases of the junction left unmatched. The germline gives CDR1 MNHEY, CDR2 SMNVEV (reference sequence). The CDR3 has 18 residues.

The sample comprised naive CD8+ T cells from PBMCs. The receptor comes from a man aged 18 to 35 in good health. Some clones in this sample may be carry-over from other donors' samples. The J gene is TRBJ2-7, the V gene TRBV27; 9 bases are a match to TRBD1. The CDR3 protein is CASSWAGTGPAPNYEQYF. The DNA of the CDR3 is TGTGCCAGCAGCTGGGCCGGGACAGGGCCGGCACCTAACTACGAGCAGTACTTC.